This TCR beta chain derives from a study of post-analysis software for immune sequencing data. Points from the study as a whole: Among multiple sclerosis patients, normalized Chao1 diversity was significantly below that of controls. TRBV5-6, TRBV5-1 and TRBV20-1 were among four or five TRBV segments more frequent in patients than controls.

Trimming pared 4 bases from V and 6 bases from J, leaving 11 bases between. Germline V CDR1 and CDR2: SQVTM, ANQGSEA. This CDR3 region has 12 residues. On this clonotype itself: The antigen remains undetermined.

Unique molecular identifiers featured in each of the TCR beta cDNA libraries. Each sample of about 0.9 to 11 million input T cells yielded 500,000 or so cDNA molecules, so each molecule approximated one T cell. TCRdb passed the PCR reads through MiXCR, listing each CDR3 protein once. The sample consists of some 690,000 distinct CDR3 sequences, 59% of them appearing once. This chain connects TRBV29-1 to TRBJ2-3, with D hard to call. Material: blood. This clonotype was sampled from a girl aged 2 to 9 with multiple sclerosis. The CDR3 loop reads CSVVQSHDTQYF. CDR3 nucleotides: TGCAGCGTTGTCCAAAGCCACGATACGCAGTATTTT.